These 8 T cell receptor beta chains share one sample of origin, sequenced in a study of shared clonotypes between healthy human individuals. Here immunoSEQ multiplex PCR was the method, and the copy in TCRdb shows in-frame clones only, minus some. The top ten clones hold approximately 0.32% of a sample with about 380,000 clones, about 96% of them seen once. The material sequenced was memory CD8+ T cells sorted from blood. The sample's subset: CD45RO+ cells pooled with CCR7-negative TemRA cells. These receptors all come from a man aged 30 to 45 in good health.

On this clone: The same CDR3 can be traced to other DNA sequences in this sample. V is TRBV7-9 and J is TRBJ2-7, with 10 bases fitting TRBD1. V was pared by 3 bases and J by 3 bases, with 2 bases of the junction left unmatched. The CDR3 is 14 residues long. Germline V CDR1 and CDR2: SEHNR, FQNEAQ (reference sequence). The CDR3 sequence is CASSLGDRGYEQYF. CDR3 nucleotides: TGTGCCAGCAGCTTGGGGGACAGGGGCTACGAGCAGTACTTC. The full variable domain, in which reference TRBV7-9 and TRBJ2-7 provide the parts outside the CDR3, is DTGVSQNPRHKITKRGQNVTFRCDPISEHNRLYWYRQTLGQGPEFLTYFQNEAQLEKSRLLSDRFSAERPKGSFSTLEIQRTEQGDSAMYLCASSLGDRGYEQYFGPGTRLTVT.

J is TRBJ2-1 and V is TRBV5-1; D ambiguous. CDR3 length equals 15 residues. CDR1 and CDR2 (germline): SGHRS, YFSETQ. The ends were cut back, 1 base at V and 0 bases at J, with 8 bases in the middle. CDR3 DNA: TGCGCCAGCAGCTTGTATGAGCTCTCCTACAATGAGCAGTTCTTC. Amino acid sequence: CASSLYELSYNEQFF. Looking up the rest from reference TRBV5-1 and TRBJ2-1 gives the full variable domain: KAGVTQTPRYLIKTRGQQVTLSCSPISGHRSVSWYQQTPGQGLQFLFEYFSETQRNKGNFPGRFSGRQFSNSRSEMNVSTLELGDSALYLCASSLYELSYNEQFFGPGTRLTVL.

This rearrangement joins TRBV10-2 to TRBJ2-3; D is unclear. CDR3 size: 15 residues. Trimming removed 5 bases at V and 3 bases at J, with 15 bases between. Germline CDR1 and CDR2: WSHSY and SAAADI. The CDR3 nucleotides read TGCGCCAGCAGTCCCCTGGGTCTTATAACAGATACGCAGTATTTT. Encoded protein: CASSPLGLITDTQYF.

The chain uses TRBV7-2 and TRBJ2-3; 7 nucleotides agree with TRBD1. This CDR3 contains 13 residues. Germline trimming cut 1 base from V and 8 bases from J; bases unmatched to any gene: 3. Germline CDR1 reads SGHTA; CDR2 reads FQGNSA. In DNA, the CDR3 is TGTGCCAGCAGCTTAGACAGGGGTCCTACGCAGTATTTT. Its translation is CASSLDRGPTQYF.

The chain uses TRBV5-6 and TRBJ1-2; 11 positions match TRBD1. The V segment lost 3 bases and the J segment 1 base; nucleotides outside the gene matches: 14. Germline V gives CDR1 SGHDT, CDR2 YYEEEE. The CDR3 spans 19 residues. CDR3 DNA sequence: TGTGCCAGCAGCTGGGGAACCGGGACAGGGGGACCACTTAACTATGGCTACACCTTC. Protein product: CASSWGTGTGGPLNYGYTF.

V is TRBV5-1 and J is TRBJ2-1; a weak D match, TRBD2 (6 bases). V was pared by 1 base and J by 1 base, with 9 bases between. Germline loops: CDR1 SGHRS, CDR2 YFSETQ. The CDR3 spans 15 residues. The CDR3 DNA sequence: TGCGCCAGCAGCTTGACGGAGGGGTCCTACAATGAGCAGTTCTTC. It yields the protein CASSLTEGSYNEQFF. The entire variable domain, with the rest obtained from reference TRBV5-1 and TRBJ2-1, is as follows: KAGVTQTPRYLIKTRGQQVTLSCSPISGHRSVSWYQQTPGQGLQFLFEYFSETQRNKGNFPGRFSGRQFSNSRSEMNVSTLELGDSALYLCASSLTEGSYNEQFFGPGTRLTVL.

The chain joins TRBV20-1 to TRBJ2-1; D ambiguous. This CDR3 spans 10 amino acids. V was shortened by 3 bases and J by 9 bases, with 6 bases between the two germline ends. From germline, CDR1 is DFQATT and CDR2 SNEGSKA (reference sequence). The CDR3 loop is CSARVFEQFF. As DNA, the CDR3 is TGCAGTGCTAGGGTTTTTGAGCAGTTCTTC.

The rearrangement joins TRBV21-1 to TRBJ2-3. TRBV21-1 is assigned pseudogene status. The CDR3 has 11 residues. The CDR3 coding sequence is TGTGCCGGTTATAGCACAGATACGCAGTATTTT. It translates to CAGYSTDTQYF.